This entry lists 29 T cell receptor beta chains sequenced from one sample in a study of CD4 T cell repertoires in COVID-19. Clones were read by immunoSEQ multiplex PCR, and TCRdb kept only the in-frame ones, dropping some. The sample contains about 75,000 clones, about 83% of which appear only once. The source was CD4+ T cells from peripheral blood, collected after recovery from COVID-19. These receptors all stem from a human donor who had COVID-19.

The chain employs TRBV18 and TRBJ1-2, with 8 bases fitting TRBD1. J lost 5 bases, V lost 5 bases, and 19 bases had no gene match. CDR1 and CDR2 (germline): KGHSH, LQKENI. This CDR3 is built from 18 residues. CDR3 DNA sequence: TGTGCCAGCTCAACGACTACAGGGGGTACCTCCTCAAGATATGGCTACACCTTC. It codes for CASSTTTGGTSSRYGYTF. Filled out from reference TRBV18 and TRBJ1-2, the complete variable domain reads NAGVMQNPRHLVRRRGQEARLRCSPMKGHSHVYWYRQLPEEGLKFMVYLQKENIIDESGMPKERFSAEFPKEGPSILRIQQVVRGDSAAYFCASSTTTGGTSSRYGYTFGSGTRLTVV.

The CDR3 DNA reads as TGCGCCAGCAGCGTTTGGACAGGCCACCTAAAATTCAATCAGCCCCAGCATTTT. Translation: CASSVWTGHLKFNQPQHF. The chain uses TRBV10-1 and TRBJ1-5; 7 bases match TRBD1. This CDR3 has 18 amino acids. V gave up 6 bases and J gave up 3 bases; unmatched junction bases: 17. Germline V gene data show CDR1 as WNHNN and CDR2 as SYGVQD (reference sequence).

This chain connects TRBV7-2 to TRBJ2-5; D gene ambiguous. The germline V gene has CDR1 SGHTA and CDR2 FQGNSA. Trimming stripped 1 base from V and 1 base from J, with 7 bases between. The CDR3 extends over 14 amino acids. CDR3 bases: TGTGCCAGCAGCTTAGTCGGCAGCCAAGAGACCCAGTACTTC. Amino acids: CASSLVGSQETQYF. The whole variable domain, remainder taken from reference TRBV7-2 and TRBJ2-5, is GAGVSQSPSNKVTEKGKDVELRCDPISGHTALYWYRQSLGQGLEFLIYFQGNSAPDKSGLPSDRFSAERTGGSVSTLTIQRTQQEDSAVYLCASSLVGSQETQYFGPGTRLLVL.

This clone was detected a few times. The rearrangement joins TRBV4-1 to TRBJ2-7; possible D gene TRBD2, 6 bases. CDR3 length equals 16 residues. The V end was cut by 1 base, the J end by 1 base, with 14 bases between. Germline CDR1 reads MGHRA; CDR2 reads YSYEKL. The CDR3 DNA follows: TGCGCCAGCAGCCAAGTCGGAGGGGCGCGTTCCTACGAGCAGTACTTC. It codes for CASSQVGGARSYEQYF.

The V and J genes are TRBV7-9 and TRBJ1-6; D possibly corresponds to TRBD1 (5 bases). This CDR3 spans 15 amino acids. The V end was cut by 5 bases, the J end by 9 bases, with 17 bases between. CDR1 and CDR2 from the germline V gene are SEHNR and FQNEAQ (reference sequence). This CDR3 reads CASSTGIPGTSPLHF. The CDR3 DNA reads TGTGCCAGCAGCACCGGGATCCCAGGGACTTCACCCCTCCACTTT.

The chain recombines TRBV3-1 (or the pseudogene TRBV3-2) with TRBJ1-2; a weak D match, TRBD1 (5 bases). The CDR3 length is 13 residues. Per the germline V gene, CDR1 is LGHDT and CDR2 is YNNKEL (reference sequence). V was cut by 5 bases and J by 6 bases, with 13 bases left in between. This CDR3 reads CASSGGGVNGYTF. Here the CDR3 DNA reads TGTGCCAGCAGCGGGGGGGGAGTTAATGGCTACACCTTC.

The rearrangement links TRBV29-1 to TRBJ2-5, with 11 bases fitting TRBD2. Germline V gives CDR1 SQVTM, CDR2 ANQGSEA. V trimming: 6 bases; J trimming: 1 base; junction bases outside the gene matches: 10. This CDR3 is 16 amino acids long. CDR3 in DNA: TGCAGCGTAGCACCCGGGACTAGCGGACCCCAAGAGACCCAGTACTTC. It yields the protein CSVAPGTSGPQETQYF.

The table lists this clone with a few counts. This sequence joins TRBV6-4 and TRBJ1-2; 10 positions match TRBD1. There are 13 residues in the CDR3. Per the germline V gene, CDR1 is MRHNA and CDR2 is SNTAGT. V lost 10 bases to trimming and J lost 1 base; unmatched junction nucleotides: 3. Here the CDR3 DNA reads TGTGCCACAAGGGACAGGGGTAACTATGGCTACACCTTC. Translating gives CATRDRGNYGYTF.

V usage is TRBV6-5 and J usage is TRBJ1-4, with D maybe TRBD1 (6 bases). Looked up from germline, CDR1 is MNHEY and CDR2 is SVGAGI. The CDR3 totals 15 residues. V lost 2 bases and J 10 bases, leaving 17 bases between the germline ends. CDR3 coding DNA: TGTGCCAGCAGTTACCCCTCGAGAGGGGGGCGAAAACTGTTTTTT. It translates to CASSYPSRGGRKLFF.

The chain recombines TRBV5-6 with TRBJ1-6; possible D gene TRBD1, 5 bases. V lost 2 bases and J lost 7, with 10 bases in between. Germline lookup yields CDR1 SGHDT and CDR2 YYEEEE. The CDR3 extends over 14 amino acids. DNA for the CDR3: TGTGCCAGCAGCTTCGGCAGGGAGAATTCACCCCTCCACTTT. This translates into CASSFGRENSPLHF.

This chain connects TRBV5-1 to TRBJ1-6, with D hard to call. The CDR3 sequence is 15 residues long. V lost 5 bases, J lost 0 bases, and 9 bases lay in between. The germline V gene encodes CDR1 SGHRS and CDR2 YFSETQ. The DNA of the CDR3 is TGCGCCAGCAGACTCGATCGCTCCTATAATTCACCCCTCCACTTT. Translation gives CASRLDRSYNSPLHF.

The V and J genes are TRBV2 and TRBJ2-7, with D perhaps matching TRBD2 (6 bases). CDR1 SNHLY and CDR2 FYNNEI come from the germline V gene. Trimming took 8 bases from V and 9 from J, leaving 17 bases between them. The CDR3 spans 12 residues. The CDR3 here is CASDDGGHWQYF. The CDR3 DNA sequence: TGTGCCAGCGACGACGGAGGGCATTGGCAGTACTTC.

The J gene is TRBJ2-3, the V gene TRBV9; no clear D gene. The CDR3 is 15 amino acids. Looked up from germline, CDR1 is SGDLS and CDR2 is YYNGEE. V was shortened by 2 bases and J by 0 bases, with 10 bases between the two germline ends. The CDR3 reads CASSVTRLSTDTQYF. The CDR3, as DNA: TGTGCCAGCAGCGTTACACGGCTTAGCACAGATACGCAGTATTTT.

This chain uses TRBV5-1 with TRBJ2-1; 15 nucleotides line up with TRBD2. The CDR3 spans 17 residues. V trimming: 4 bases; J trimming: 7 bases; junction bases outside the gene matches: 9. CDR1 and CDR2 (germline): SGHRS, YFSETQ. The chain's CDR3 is CASSLGGLAGGYNEQFF. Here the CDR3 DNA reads TGCGCCAGCAGCCTTGGGGGACTAGCGGGAGGTTATAATGAGCAGTTCTTC.

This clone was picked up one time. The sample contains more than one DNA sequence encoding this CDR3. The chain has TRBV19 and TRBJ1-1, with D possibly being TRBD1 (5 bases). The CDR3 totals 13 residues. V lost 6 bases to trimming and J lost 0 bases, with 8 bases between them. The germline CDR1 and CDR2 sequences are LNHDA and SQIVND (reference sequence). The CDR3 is CASSEGLNTEAFF. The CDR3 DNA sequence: TGTGCCAGTAGCGAGGGACTGAACACTGAAGCTTTCTTT.

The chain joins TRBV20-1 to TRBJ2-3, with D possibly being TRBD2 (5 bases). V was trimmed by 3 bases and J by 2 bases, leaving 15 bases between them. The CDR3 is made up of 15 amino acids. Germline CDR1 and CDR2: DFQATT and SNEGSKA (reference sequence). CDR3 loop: CSASGHLAYTDTQYF. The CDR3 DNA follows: TGCAGTGCTAGTGGGCACCTAGCTTACACAGATACGCAGTATTTT.

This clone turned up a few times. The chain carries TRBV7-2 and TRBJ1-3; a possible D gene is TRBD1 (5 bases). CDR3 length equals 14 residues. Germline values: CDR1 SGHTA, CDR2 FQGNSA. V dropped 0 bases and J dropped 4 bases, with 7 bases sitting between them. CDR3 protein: CASSLAGDGNTIYF. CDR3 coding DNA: TGTGCCAGCAGCTTAGCTGGGGACGGAAACACCATATATTTT. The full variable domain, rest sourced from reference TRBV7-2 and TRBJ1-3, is GAGVSQSPSNKVTEKGKDVELRCDPISGHTALYWYRQSLGQGLEFLIYFQGNSAPDKSGLPSDRFSAERTGGSVSTLTIQRTQQEDSAVYLCASSLAGDGNTIYFGEGSWLTVV.

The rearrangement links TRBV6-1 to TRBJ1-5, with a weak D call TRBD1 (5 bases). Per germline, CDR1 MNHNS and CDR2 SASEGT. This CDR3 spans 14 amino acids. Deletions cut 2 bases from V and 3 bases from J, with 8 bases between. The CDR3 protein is CASSERGYNQPQHF. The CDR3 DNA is TGTGCCAGCAGTGAACGGGGCTACAATCAGCCCCAGCATTTT.

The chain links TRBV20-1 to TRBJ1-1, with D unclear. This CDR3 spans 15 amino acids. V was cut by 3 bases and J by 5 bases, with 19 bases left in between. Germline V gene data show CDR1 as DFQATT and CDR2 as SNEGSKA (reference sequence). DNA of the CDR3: TGCAGTGCTAGTGCCCCGGTTACAGTTGGGACTGAAGCTTTCTTT. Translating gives CSASAPVTVGTEAFF.

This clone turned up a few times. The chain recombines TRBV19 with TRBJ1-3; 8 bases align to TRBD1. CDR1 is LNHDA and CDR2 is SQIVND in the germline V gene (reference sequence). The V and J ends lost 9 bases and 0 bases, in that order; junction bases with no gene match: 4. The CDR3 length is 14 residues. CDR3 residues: CASQGASSGNTIYF. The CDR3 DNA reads TGTGCCAGCCAGGGGGCCTCCTCTGGAAACACCATATATTTT.

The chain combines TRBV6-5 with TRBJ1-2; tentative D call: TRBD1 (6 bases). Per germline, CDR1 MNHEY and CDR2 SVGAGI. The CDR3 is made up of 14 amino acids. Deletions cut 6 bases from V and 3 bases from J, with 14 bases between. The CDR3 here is CASSQTGLDYGYTF. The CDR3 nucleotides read TGTGCCAGCAGCCAGACAGGTTTGGACTATGGCTACACCTTC.

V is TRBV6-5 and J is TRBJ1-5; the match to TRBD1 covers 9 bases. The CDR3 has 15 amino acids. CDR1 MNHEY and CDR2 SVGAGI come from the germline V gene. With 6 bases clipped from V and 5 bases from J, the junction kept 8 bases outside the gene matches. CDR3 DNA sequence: TGTGCCAGCAGACCTACTACAGGGGGCTATCAGCCCCAGCATTTT. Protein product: CASRPTTGGYQPQHF.

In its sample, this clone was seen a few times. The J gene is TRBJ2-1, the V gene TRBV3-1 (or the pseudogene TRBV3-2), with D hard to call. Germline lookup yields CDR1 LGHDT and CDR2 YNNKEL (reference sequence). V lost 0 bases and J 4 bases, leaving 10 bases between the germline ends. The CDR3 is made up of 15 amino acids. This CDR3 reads CASSQDNRVYNEQFF. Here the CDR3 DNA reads TGTGCCAGCAGCCAAGATAATCGGGTATACAATGAGCAGTTCTTC.

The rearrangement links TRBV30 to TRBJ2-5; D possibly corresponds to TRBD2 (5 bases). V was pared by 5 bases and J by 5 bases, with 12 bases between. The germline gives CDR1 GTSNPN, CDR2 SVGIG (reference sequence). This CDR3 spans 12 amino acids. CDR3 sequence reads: CAWGPGGETQYF. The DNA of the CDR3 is TGTGCCTGGGGACCGGGCGGGGAGACCCAGTACTTC. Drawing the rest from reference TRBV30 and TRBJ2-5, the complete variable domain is SQTIHQWPATLVQPVGSPLSLECTVEGTSNPNLYWYRQAAGRGLQLLFYSVGIGQISSEVPQNLSASRPQDRQFILSSKKLLLSDSGFYLCAWGPGGETQYFGPGTRLLVL.

The CDR3 sequence is CASSRRGPGEYGYTF. The CDR3, as DNA: TGTGCCAGCAGCCGGCGGGGGCCCGGGGAGTATGGCTACACCTTC. The V call is TRBV3-1 (or the pseudogene TRBV3-2), the J call TRBJ1-2; D is perhaps TRBD1 (6 bases). Deletions cut 4 bases from V and 5 bases from J, with 17 bases between. Germline V CDR1 and CDR2: LGHDT, YNNKEL (reference sequence). The CDR3 extends over 15 amino acids.

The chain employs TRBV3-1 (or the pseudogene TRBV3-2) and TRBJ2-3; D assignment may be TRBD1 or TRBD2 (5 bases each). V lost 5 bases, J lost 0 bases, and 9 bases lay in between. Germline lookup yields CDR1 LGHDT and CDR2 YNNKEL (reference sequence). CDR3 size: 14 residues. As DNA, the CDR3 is TGTGCCAGCAGCTGGGGGTCTAGCACAGATACGCAGTATTTT. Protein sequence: CASSWGSSTDTQYF.

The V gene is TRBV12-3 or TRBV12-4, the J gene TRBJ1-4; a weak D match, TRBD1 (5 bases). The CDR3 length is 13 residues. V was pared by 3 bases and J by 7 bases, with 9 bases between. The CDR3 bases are TGTGCCAGCAGTTTGACAGTTCGTGAAAAACTGTTTTTT. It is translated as CASSLTVREKLFF.

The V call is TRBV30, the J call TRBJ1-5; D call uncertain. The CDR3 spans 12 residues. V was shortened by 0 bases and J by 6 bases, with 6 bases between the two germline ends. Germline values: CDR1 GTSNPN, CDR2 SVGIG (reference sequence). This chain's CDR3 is CAWSVRGQPQHF. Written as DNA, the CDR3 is TGTGCCTGGAGTGTACGGGGTCAGCCCCAGCATTTT. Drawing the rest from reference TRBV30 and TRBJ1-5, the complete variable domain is SQTIHQWPATLVQPVGSPLSLECTVEGTSNPNLYWYRQAAGRGLQLLFYSVGIGQISSEVPQNLSASRPQDRQFILSSKKLLLSDSGFYLCAWSVRGQPQHFGDGTRLSIL.

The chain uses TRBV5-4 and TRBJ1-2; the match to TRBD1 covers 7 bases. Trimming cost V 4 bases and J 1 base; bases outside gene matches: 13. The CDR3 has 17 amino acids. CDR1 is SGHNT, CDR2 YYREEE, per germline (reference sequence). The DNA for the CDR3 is TGTGCCAGCAGCCCGCCTCCCGGGACAGATTATAACTATGGCTACACCTTC. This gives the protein CASSPPPGTDYNYGYTF.